This TCR beta chain was sequenced in a study of blood T cell repertoires in COVID-19. Participants came from some 23 US areas, aged about 18 to 89 years. In Cohort 3, a recovered donor had either two negative PCRs, clearance, or symptom resolution. The CDR3 totals 15 residues. Germline assignment: CDR1 LGHDT and CDR2 YNNKEL (reference sequence). Deletions cut 4 bases from V and 0 bases from J, with 11 bases between. In the authors' workflow: From reference gene primer amplification, estimates of nucleated cell counts were derived. Some clones are missing from TCRdb's copy, which holds only in-frame ones; the method was immunoSEQ multiplex PCR. V, J and clone size were drawn from that table, and D and trimming were deduced from the DNA. The table has some 320,000 clones, 75% to 90% seen once.

The sequenced sample consisted of PBMCs or T cells enriched from blood (not recorded which). This chain connects TRBV3-1 (or the pseudogene TRBV3-2) to TRBJ2-3; unclear D gene. The TCR sequence derives from a man in his 60s who had recovered from COVID-19. CDR3 sequence (DNA): TGTGCCAGCAGCCTTGACCTAGTAAGCACAGATACGCAGTATTTT. It encodes CASSLDLVSTDTQYF.